Listed below are T cell receptor beta chains from one sample, sequenced in a study of regulatory T cells in long-lasting Graves disease. MiXCR was run by TCRdb on the multiplex PCR reads, yielding one entry per CDR3 protein. The data show approximately 350,000 distinct CDR3 sequences, approximately 15% seen once. These same data were also listed under a study on T cells in Graves' hyperthyroidism and ophthalmopathy.

The specimen comprised peripheral blood mononuclear cells (PBMCs), sampled at new diagnosis, from a patient treated with antithyroid drugs. These receptors came from a man in his forties or fifties with Graves disease. Each CDR3 is given without its conserved first and last residue. Each record gives: CDR3 protein, J gene, V gene.

ASRRQDGEQYFGPDYGYT | TRBJ1-2 | TRBV2
ASSLNGAADTQY | TRBJ2-3 | TRBV27
ASSPGLAMETQY | TRBJ2-5 | TRBV5-1
ASRKTGGRNTEAF | TRBJ1-1 | TRBV5-1
ASTWRGGSTDTQY | TRBJ2-3 | TRBV11-1
ASRSHRDVNRNTEAF | TRBJ1-1 | TRBV28
SAREPGHGTGELF | TRBJ2-2 | TRBV20-1
ASSTTDGTPSPYEQY | TRBJ2-7 | TRBV19
SASQTGFRYEQY | TRBJ2-7 | TRBV20-1
ASSRTSRDRETQY | TRBJ2-5 | TRBV4-2
ASSDGSYNSPLH | TRBJ1-6 | TRBV2
ASSPGQAPWDTEAF | TRBJ1-1 | TRBV12-3/TRBV12-4
ASQFSGNKGGELF | TRBJ2-2 | TRBV5-5
ASRTGGDQPQH | TRBJ1-5 | TRBV12-3/TRBV12-4
ATSDLPGNMNTEAF | TRBJ1-1 | TRBV24-1
AWSMMPNEKLF | TRBJ1-4 | TRBV30
ASSLVNSGGAFGQF | TRBJ2-1 | TRBV7-2
ASSLPMGNTDTQY | TRBJ2-3 | TRBV7-9
SARDGTLEQY | TRBJ2-7 | TRBV20-1
ASSPLGQGTDEQY | TRBJ2-7 | TRBV27
ASIGAAGNEQF | TRBJ2-1 | TRBV10-3
ASSLGVGNQPQH | TRBJ1-5 | TRBV12-3/TRBV12-4
ASTQSYEQY | TRBJ2-7 | TRBV6-1
AIRGTNGELF | TRBJ2-2 | TRBV10-3
ASSPPGLPNTGELF | TRBJ2-2 | TRBV18
ASSPSRGSGEAF | TRBJ1-1 | TRBV18
SARPWDRGPPDTQY | TRBJ2-3 | TRBV20-1
ASSPSGRGYANYGYT | TRBJ1-2 | TRBV18
SAQLDITEAF | TRBJ1-1 | TRBV20-1
ASSIWTGEYEQY | TRBJ2-7 | TRBV5-5
ASSFTSGAYNEQF | TRBJ2-1 | TRBV7-3
ASSVGVGGAGNTEAF | TRBJ1-1 | TRBV9
ASTFSGGATDTQY | TRBJ2-3 | TRBV2
ASSSPLNEQF | TRBJ2-1 | TRBV4-3
ASSPGGAGSYNEQF | TRBJ2-1 | TRBV5-1
ASSPGQGAGETQY | TRBJ2-5 | TRBV11-2
SGELWGRTISYNEQF | TRBJ2-1 | TRBV20-1
SAGVSGSTDTQY | TRBJ2-3 | TRBV20-1
ASSDYLKDRGRRGEKLF | TRBJ1-4 | TRBV2
ASPPWLGADTDTQY | TRBJ2-3 | TRBV12-3/TRBV12-4
ASSFGGRATNEKLF | TRBJ1-4 | TRBV7-2
AIFGQGAGGANVLT | TRBJ2-6 | TRBV10-3
ASSPRDGANTGELF | TRBJ2-2 | TRBV28
ASSPPGTGPATQH | TRBJ1-5 | TRBV18
ASSVGGPLPAF | TRBJ1-1 | TRBV25-1
ASSPPGDRIYGYT | TRBJ1-2 | TRBV18
ASSFWGGANSPLH | TRBJ1-6 | TRBV7-9
ASSPGTSGQYGQF | TRBJ2-1 | TRBV6-1